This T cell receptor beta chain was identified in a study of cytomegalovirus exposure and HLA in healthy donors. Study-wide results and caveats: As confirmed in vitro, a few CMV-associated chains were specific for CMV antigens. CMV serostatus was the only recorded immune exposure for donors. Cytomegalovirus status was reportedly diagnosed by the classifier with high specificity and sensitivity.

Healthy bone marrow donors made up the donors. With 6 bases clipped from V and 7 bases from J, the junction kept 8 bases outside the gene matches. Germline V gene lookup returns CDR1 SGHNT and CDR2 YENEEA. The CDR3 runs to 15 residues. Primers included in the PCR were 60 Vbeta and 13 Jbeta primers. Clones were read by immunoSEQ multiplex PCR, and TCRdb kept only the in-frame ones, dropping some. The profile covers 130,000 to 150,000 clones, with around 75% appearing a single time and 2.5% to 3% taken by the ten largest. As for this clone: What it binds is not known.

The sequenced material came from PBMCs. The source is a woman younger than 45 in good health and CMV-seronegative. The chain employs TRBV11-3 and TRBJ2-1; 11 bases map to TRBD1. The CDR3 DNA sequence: TGTGCCAGCAGTTTGCGGGACAGGGGGGATAATGAGCAGTTCTTC. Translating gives CASSLRDRGDNEQFF.